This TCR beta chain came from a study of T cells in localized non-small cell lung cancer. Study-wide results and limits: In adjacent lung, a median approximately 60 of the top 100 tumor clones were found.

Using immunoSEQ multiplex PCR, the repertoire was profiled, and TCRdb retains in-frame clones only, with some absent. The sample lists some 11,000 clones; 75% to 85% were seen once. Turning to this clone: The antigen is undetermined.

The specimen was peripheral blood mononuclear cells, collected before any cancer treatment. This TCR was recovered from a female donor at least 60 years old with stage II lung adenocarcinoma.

The CDR3: CASSFTTSGSYEQYF. CDR3 nucleotide sequence: TGTGCCAGCAGCTTCACGACTAGCGGCTCCTACGAGCAGTACTTC. The genes are TRBV7-8 and TRBJ2-7; the match to TRBD2 covers 9 bases. J lost 0 bases, V lost 3 bases, and 3 bases had no gene match. CDR1 is SGHVS and CDR2 is FQNEAQ in the germline V gene. The CDR3 runs 15 residues.